This is a list of T cell receptor beta chains from one sample in a study of CD8 T cells in Susac syndrome. MiXCR, run by TCRdb on the immunoSEQ multiplex PCR reads, gives a single entry per CDR3 protein. The table includes 150,000 to 200,000 distinct CDR3 sequences, under 95% detected once. The sequenced material came from CD4+ T cells from PBMCs. Source of these receptors: a human donor with multiple sclerosis. CDR3s include the opening cysteine and the closing phenylalanine or tryptophan. D genes are given only for firm matches. Part of the rows lack a size; the others show once, few, many or a class for expanded clones.

v_call	d_call	j_call	clone_size	cdr3_length	cdr3_nt	cdr3_aa
TRBV5-1	-	TRBJ2-6	-	17	TGCGCCAGCAGCTTGGAACAGCCCCGCTCTGGGGCCAACGTCCTGACTTTC	CASSLEQPRSGANVLTF
TRBV5-1	TRBD1	TRBJ1-2	-	16	TGCGCCAGCAGCTTGGGACAGGGAAAAGGGGCCTATGGCTACACCTTC	CASSLGQGKGAYGYTF
TRBV20-1	TRBD1	TRBJ1-1	-	13	TGCAGGGGAGACAGGGGCGGGGACACTGAAGCTTTCTTT	CRGDRGGDTEAFF
TRBV19	-	TRBJ1-1	-	15	TGTGCCAGTAGTACCCTGGGGGTTTCGAACACTGAAGCTTTCTTT	CASSTLGVSNTEAFF
TRBV6-5	TRBD1	TRBJ2-7	-	13	TGTGCCAGCAGCAGGGGGATCGCCTACGAGCAGTACTTC	CASSRGIAYEQYF
TRBV20-1	TRBD2	TRBJ2-3	-	18	TGCAGTGCTACCCCCGGACTAGCGGGAGGTGGACCCACAGATACGCAGTATTTT	CSATPGLAGGGPTDTQYF
TRBV29-1	-	TRBJ2-5	-	15	TGCAGCGTGGGGGGGCAGGGGGCCCCTCAAGAGACCCAGTACTTC	CSVGGQGAPQETQYF
TRBV20-1	-	TRBJ1-1	-	13	TGCAGTGCTAGACCCGGGGTGGTCACTGAAGCTTTCTTT	CSARPGVVTEAFF
TRBV2	TRBD1	TRBJ1-5	-	14	TGTGCCAGCAGGGGACAGGCAAGGAATCAGCCCCAGCATTTT	CASRGQARNQPQHF
TRBV3-1	-	TRBJ2-5	-	13	TGTGCCAGCAGCCGATCACCTCAAGAGACCCAGTACTTC	CASSRSPQETQYF
TRBV24-1	TRBD2	TRBJ2-7	-	16	TGTGCCACCAGTGATTCGGGTAGCGGGGAACCCTACGAGCAGTACTTC	CATSDSGSGEPYEQYF
TRBV7-3	TRBD2	TRBJ2-1	-	17	TGTGCCAGCAGCCCCGGCCCCTTGACGGGGGGGGACAATGAGCAGTTCTTC	CASSPGPLTGGDNEQFF
TRBV5-4	-	TRBJ1-1	-	13	TGTGCCAGCAGCTTGCGGGCAGTCCCCGGAGCTTTCTTT	CASSLRAVPGAFF
TRBV9	TRBD1	TRBJ2-2	-	16	TGTGCCAGCAGCGGTCGGACAGGGTCTCGGACCGGGGAGCTGTTTTTT	CASSGRTGSRTGELFF
TRBV28	TRBD2	TRBJ2-1	-	15	TGTGCCAGCAGTGCCCCGGGACTAGGACGCGTCGAGCAGTTCTTC	CASSAPGLGRVEQFF
TRBV27	-	TRBJ1-6	-	16	TGTGCCAGCAGTAAACGACCAAACCGGGACGCTGTCCCCCTCCACTTT	CASSKRPNRDAVPLHF
TRBV5-1	-	TRBJ1-1	-	14	TGCGCCAGCAGCTTGCTCCAGGTGAACACTGAAGCTTTCTTT	CASSLLQVNTEAFF
TRBV6-1	-	TRBJ2-3	-	20	TGTGCCAGCAGTGAGGGAATCCCAGGGAGCCCAGATTTCCGCACAGATACGCAGTATTTT	CASSEGIPGSPDFRTDTQYF
TRBV10-3	-	TRBJ1-3	-	14	TGTGCCATCAGTGGTCACGTCTCTGGAAACACCATATATTTT	CAISGHVSGNTIYF
TRBV24-1	-	TRBJ1-5	-	12	TGTGCCACCAGTGATTTCGATCAGCCCCAGCATTTT	CATSDFDQPQHF
TRBV24-1	-	TRBJ2-1	-	11	TGTGCCACCAGTGAGTACAATGAGCAGTTCTTC	CATSEYNEQFF
TRBV7-2	-	TRBJ2-6	-	16	TGTGCCAGCAGCTTAGAACGGGGCTCTGGGGCCAACGTCCTGACTTTC	CASSLERGSGANVLTF
TRBV21-1	-	TRBJ1-2	-	11	TGTGCCAGCAGCTCCCCCGTTGGCTACACCTTC	CASSSPVGYTF
TRBV19	-	TRBJ1-2	few	13	TGTGCCAGTAGTATACAGGGTGGCTATGGCTACACCTTC	CASSIQGGYGYTF
TRBV6-2/TRBV6-3	-	TRBJ1-1	-	13	TGTGCCAGCAGTTACCAGGGAGAAGCTGAAGCTTTCTTT	CASSYQGEAEAFF